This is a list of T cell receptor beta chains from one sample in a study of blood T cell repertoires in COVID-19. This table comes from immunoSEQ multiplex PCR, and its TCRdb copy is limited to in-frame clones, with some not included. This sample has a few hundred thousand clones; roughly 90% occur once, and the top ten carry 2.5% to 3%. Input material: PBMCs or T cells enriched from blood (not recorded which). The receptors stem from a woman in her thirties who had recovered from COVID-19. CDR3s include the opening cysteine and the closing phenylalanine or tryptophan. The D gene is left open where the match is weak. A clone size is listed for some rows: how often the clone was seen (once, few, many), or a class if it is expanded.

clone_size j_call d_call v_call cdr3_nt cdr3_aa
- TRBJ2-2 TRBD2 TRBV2 TGTGCCAGCAGTGATCCCGTGGGGCTAGCGGGAGGTGTCGGGGAGCTGTTTTTT CASSDPVGLAGGVGELFF
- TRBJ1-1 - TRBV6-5 TGTGCCAGCAGTTACTCGGGAGGGCAGCGTGAAGCTTTCTTT CASSYSGGQREAFF
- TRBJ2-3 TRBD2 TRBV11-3 TGTGCCAGCAGCTTAGGTCGACTAGCGGGAGTTGGAGATACGCAGTATTTT CASSLGRLAGVGDTQYF
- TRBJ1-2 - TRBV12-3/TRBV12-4 TGTGCCAGCAGTTTAACCGGGGGAGATGGCTACACCTTC CASSLTGGDGYTF
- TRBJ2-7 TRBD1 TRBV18 TGTGCCAGCTCAGGACAGGGCTTGAAGTACTTC CASSGQGLKYF
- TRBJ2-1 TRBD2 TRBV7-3 TGTGCCAGCAGCTTCCGGCTAGCGGGGGTCAATGAGCAGTTCTTC CASSFRLAGVNEQFF
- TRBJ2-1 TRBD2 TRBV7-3 TGTGCCAGCAGCCCCTACAGCGGGGGACTCTACAATGAGCAGTTCTTC CASSPYSGGLYNEQFF
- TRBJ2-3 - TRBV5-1 TGCGCCAGCAGCTTTAACACAGATACGCAGTATTTT CASSFNTDTQYF
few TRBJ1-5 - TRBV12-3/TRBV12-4 TGTGCCAGCGGGGGTGGCGGGGATCAGCCCCAGCATTTT CASGGGGDQPQHF
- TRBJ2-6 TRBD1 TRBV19 TGTGCCAGTAGTACAACAGGGGTTTCTGGGGCCAACGTCCTGACTTTC CASSTTGVSGANVLTF
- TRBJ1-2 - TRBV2 TGTGCCAGCAAACCGGAGGTGCCGACCTTC CASKPEVPTF
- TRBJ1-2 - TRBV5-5 TGTGCCAGCAGCGGCGACATTATTGGGGGCTACACCTTC CASSGDIIGGYTF
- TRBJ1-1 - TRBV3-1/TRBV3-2 TGTGCCAGCAGCCAAGATAACAGGCTCATGAACACTGAAGCTTTCTTT CASSQDNRLMNTEAFF
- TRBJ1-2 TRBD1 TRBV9 TGTGCCAGCAGCGATGACAGGGGCCCTGACTATGGCTACACCTTC CASSDDRGPDYGYTF
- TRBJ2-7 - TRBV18 TGTGCCAGCTCCGGAGGGTCCTACGAGCAGTACTTC CASSGGSYEQYF
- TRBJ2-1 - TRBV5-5 TGTGCCAGCAGCAGCTCAAGTAGCGGAAGCCTCGATGAGCAGTTCTTC CASSSSSSGSLDEQFF
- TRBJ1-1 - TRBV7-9 TGTGCCAGCAGCTTATCAACAGGGACGAACACTGAAGCTTTCTTT CASSLSTGTNTEAFF
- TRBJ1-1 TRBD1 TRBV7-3 TGTGCCAGCAGCTTAGATTCGGGACAGGGTGAAGCTTTCTTT CASSLDSGQGEAFF
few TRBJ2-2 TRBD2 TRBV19 TGTGCCAGTAGTATTTCGGGGGGCACCGGGGAGCTGTTTTTT CASSISGGTGELFF
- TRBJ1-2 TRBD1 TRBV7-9 TGTGCCAGCAGCCTGGGGACAGGGGGAGATCGGATCTATGGCTACACCTTC CASSLGTGGDRIYGYTF
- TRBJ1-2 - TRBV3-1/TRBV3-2 TGTGCCAGCAGCCCGCAGGGGCTCTATGGCTACACCTTC CASSPQGLYGYTF
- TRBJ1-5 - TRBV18 TGTGCCAGCTCACCCACGGGACTTAATCAGCCCCAGCATTTT CASSPTGLNQPQHF
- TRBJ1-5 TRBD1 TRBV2 TGTGCCAGCAGGGCACAGGGGGCGAGCAATCAGCCCCAGCATTTT CASRAQGASNQPQHF
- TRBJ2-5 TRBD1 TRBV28 TGTGCCAGCATCCAGGACAGGGCAGAGACCCAGTACTTC CASIQDRAETQYF
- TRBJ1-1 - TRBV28 TGTGCCAGCAGCCCCAGGTGGAAGGACTCTGAAGCTTTCTTT CASSPRWKDSEAFF
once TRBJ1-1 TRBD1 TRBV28 TGTGCCAGCAGGGGGACAGGGTTGGGGAACACTGAAGCTTTCTTT CASRGTGLGNTEAFF
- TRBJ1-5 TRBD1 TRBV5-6 TGTGCCAGCAGCTTGGGCGACAGGGGAGGACAGCCCCAGCATTTT CASSLGDRGGQPQHF
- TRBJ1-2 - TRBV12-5 TGTGCTAGTGGTTTGACGACAGGAGGAGGCTACACCTTC CASGLTTGGGYTF
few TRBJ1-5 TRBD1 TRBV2 TGTGCCAGCAGCCGGGACAGGGTTCAGCCCCAGCATTTT CASSRDRVQPQHF
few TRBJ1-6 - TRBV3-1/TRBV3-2 TGTGCCAGCACAAACAGGGCCCATAATTCACCCCTCCACTTT CASTNRAHNSPLHF
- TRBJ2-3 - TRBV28 TGTGCCAGCAGGGACATCGCAGATACGCAGTATTTT CASRDIADTQYF
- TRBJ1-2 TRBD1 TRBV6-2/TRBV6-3 TGTGCCAGCAGCTCGGGGAGGACAGGAATTTCCTATGGCTACACCTTC CASSSGRTGISYGYTF
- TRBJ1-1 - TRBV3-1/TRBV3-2 TGTGCCAGCAGCCAAGATGGCGGCGGGGGAGCTTTCTTT CASSQDGGGGAFF
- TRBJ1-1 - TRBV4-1 TGCGCCAGCAGCTTGTCGGGGGCTGAAGCTTTCTTT CASSLSGAEAFF